Below, 9 T cell receptor beta chains from the same sample are listed, as sequenced in a study of blood T cell repertoires in COVID-19. Generated by immunoSEQ multiplex PCR, the TCRdb table keeps only in-frame clones and is missing some. Of around 140,000 clones listed, approximately 85% are singletons. Sequencing was done on a sample of peripheral blood. The receptors shown here come from a human donor with acute or convalescent COVID-19. The donor label of this sample is uncertain.

The chain employs TRBV5-4 and TRBJ2-5; D may be TRBD2 (6 bases). There are 15 residues in the CDR3. Germline CDR1 and CDR2: SGHNT and YYREEE (reference sequence). Trimming pared 3 bases from V and 7 bases from J, leaving 19 bases between. CDR3 region: CASSSAGTADRTQYF. CDR3 sequence (DNA): TGTGCCAGCAGCTCCGCAGGGACTGCAGATAGGACCCAGTACTTC. Full variable domain (missing parts from reference TRBV5-4 and TRBJ2-5): ETGVTQSPTHLIKTRGQQVTLRCSSQSGHNTVSWYQQALGQGPQFIFQYYREEENGRGNFPPRFSGLQFPNYSSELNVNALELDDSALYLCASSSAGTADRTQYFGPGTRLLVL.

This rearrangement joins TRBV18 to TRBJ2-1, with 10 bases lining up with TRBD2. This CDR3 is built from 17 residues. In germline, CDR1 is KGHSH, CDR2 LQKENI. The junction had 10 bases not matched to a gene; V was cut back by 6 bases and J by 2 bases. CDR3 sequence (DNA): TGTGCCAGCTCCCTAGGTGGGACTAGCGTCACCTACAATGAGCAGTTCTTC. Protein: CASSLGGTSVTYNEQFF.

CDR3 region: CSVEDPSTPQGAAKNIQYF. CDR3 in DNA: TGCAGCGTTGAAGATCCTTCTACCCCGCAGGGGGCCGCCAAAAACATTCAGTACTTC. The rearrangement joins TRBV29-1 to TRBJ2-4, with TRBD1 matching 8 bases. CDR1 is SQVTM, CDR2 ANQGSEA, per germline. This CDR3 comprises 19 residues. J gave up 1 base and V 0 bases, and 14 bases lay outside the gene matches. Supplemented by reference TRBV29-1 and TRBJ2-4, the full variable domain reads SAVISQKPSRDICQRGTSLTIQCQVDSQVTMMFWYRQQPGQSLTLIATANQGSEATYESGFVIDKFPISRPNLTFSTLTVSNMSPEDSSIYLCSVEDPSTPQGAAKNIQYFGAGTRLSVL.

The chain uses TRBV4-3 and TRBJ1-3; D gene uncertain. The V gene lost 1 base and the J gene lost 2 bases, with 9 bases spanning the gap. The germline CDR1 and CDR2 sequences are LGHNA and YSLEER. The CDR3 length is 15 residues. CDR3 nucleotide sequence: TGCGCCAGCAGCCAAGGAGTCGGGACTGGAAACACCATATATTTT. Translating gives CASSQGVGTGNTIYF.

V gene TRBV2 combines with J gene TRBJ2-2, with 12 bases lining up with TRBD2. CDR3 length: 15 amino acids. Germline V CDR1 and CDR2: SNHLY, FYNNEI. Germline trimming cut 5 bases from V and 4 bases from J; bases unmatched to any gene: 2. The CDR3 sequence is CASSLAGGFTGELFF. The CDR3 nucleotides read TGTGCCAGCAGTCTAGCGGGAGGGTTCACCGGGGAGCTGTTTTTT.

This rearrangement joins TRBV24-1 to TRBJ2-7; perhaps TRBD1 as D (6 bases). Germline-derived CDR1 and CDR2 are KGHDR and SFDVKD. The CDR3 covers 13 residues. V was clipped by 7 bases and J by 5 bases, with 14 bases between them. The CDR3 reads CATSVGGSDEQYV. The DNA of the CDR3 is TGTGCCACCAGCGTAGGGGGATCGGACGAGCAGTACGTC.

The chain joins TRBV6-2 or TRBV6-3 to TRBJ1-2; no firm D call. The V and J ends lost 6 bases and 8 bases respectively, with 13 bases between them. Germline V lookup: CDR1 MNHEY, CDR2 SVGEGT. CDR3 length: 12 residues. The CDR3 DNA sequence: TGTGCCAGCAGCTCTGCTGCGCTGGGCTACACCTTC. Its protein product is CASSSAALGYTF.

The chain is built from TRBV6-5 and TRBJ2-5; D remains unclear. The CDR3 is 13 residues long. The V gene's germline CDR1 is MNHEY and CDR2 SVGAGI. Trimming stripped 2 bases from V and 2 bases from J, with 6 bases between. This CDR3 reads CASSYVEQETQYF. The CDR3 coding sequence is TGTGCCAGCAGTTACGTAGAACAAGAGACCCAGTACTTC.

CDR3 nucleotides: TGTGCCAGCAGCTCCACCGGGACAGCTGAAAAACTGTTTTTT. Amino acids: CASSSTGTAEKLFF. This rearrangement joins TRBV7-2 to TRBJ1-4, with TRBD1 identical over 7 bases. CDR3 length: 14 residues. V gave up 4 bases and J gave up 7 bases; unmatched junction bases: 6. Germline V lookup: CDR1 SGHTA, CDR2 FQGNSA.